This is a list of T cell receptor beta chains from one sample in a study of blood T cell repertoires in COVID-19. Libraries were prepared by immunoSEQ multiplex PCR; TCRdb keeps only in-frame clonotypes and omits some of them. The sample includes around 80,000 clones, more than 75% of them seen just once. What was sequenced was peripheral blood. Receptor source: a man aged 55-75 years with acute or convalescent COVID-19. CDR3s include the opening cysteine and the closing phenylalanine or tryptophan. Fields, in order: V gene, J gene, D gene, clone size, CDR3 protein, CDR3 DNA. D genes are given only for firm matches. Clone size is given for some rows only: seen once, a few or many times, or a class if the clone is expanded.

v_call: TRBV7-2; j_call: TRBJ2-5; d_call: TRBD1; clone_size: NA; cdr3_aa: CASSPDRIETQYF; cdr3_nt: TGTGCCAGCAGCCCGGACAGGATTGAGACCCAGTACTTC
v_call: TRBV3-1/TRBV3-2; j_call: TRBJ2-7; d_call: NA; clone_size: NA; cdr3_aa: CASSLMSSYEQYF; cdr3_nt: TGTGCCAGCAGTTTGATGAGCTCCTACGAGCAGTACTTC
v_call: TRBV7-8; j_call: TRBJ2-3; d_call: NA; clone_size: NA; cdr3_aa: CASREKGDTQYF; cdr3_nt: TGTGCCAGCAGGGAAAAGGGGGATACGCAGTATTTT
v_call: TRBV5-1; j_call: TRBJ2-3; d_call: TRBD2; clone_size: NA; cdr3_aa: CASSTGTSGITDTQYF; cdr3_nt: TGCGCCAGCAGCACGGGGACTAGCGGAATCACAGATACGCAGTATTTT
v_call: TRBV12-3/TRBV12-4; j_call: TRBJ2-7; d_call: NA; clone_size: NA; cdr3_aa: CASSSRGTPYF; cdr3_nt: TGTGCCAGCAGTTCAAGGGGGACCCCGTACTTC
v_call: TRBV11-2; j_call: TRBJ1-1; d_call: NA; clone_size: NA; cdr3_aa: CASSLDIGGAFF; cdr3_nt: TGTGCCAGCAGCTTAGATATAGGGGGAGCTTTCTTT
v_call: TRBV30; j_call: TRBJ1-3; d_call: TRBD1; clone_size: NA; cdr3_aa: CACTTGAYSGNTIYF; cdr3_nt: TGTGCCTGCACGACAGGGGCCTACTCTGGAAACACCATATATTTT
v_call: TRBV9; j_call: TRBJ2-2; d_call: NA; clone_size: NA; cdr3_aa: CASSVRLTLNTGELFF; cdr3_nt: TGTGCCAGCAGCGTTAGACTAACTTTGAACACCGGGGAGCTGTTTTTT
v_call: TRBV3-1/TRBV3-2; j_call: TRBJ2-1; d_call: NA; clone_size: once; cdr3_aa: CASQPLTSSGEQFF; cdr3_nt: TGTGCCAGTCAACCGCTTACTAGTTCTGGTGAGCAGTTCTTC
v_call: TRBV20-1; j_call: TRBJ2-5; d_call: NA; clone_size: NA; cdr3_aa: CSASLGIQETQYF; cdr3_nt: TGCAGTGCCAGTCTAGGAATCCAAGAGACCCAGTACTTC
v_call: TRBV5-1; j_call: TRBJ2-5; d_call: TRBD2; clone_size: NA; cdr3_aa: CASSMTSGEETQYF; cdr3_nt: TGCGCCAGCTCAATGACTAGCGGGGAAGAGACCCAGTACTTC